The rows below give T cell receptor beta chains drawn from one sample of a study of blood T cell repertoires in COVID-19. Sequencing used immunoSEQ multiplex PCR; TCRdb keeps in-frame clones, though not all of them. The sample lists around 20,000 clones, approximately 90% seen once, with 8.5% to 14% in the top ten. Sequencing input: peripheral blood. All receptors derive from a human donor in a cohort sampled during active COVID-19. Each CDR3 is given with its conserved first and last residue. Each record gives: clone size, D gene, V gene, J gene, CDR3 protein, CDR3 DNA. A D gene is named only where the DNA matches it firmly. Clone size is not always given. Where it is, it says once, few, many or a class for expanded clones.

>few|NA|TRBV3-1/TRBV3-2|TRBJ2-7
CASSRAGTGGAYEQYF
TGTGCCAGCAGCCGAGCGGGCACAGGGGGGGCCTACGAGCAGTACTTC
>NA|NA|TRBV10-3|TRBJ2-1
CAISEPGTPYNEQFF
TGTGCCATCAGTGAACCGGGGACTCCCTACAATGAGCAGTTCTTC
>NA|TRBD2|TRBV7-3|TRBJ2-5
CASSQVSGSKETQYF
TGTGCCAGCAGTCAAGTTAGCGGGAGCAAGGAGACCCAGTACTTC
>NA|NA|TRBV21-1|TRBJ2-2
CASSKNDRLGQLRTVANTGELFF
TGTGCCAGCAGCAAAAACGACAGGTTGGGACAGTTGAGGACAGTAGCGAACACCGGGGAGCTGTTTTTT
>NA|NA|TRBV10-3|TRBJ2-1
CAIRADNEQFF
TGTGCCATCAGGGCAGACAATGAGCAGTTCTTC
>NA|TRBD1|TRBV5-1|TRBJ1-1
CASSGGQVNTEAFF
TGCGCCAGCAGCGGGGGACAGGTGAACACTGAAGCTTTCTTT
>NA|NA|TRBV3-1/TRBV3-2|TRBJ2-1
CASSRGSSYNEQFF
TGTGCCAGCTCACGGGGGAGCTCCTACAATGAGCAGTTCTTC
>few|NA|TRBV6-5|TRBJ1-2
CASSYSTGTVGGYTF
TGTGCCAGCAGTTACTCCACAGGGACGGTCGGAGGCTACACCTTC
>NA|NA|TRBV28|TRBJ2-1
CASSLVGSSNEQFF
TGTGCCAGCAGTTTGGTCGGGAGCAGCAATGAGCAGTTCTTC
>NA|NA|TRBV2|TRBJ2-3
CATPAETNKDTQYF
TGTGCCACTCCAGCGGAGACTAACAAAGATACGCAGTATTTT
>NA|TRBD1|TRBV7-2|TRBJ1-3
CASSPGQFHSGNTIYF
TGTGCCAGCAGCCCGGGACAGTTCCACTCTGGAAACACCATATATTTT
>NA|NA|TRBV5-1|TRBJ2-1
CASSLEQSYNEQFF
TGCGCCAGCAGCTTGGAACAGTCCTACAATGAGCAGTTCTTC
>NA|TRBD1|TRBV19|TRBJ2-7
CASSFTGTGVTGEQYF
TGTGCCAGTAGTTTTACCGGGACAGGGGTAACCGGCGAGCAGTACTTC
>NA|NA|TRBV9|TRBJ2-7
CASSVGGASNEQYF
TGTGCCAGCAGCGTAGGAGGAGCATCTAACGAGCAGTACTTC
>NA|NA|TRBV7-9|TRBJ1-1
CASSLGDFFAEAFF
TGTGCCAGCAGCTTGGGAGACTTCTTTGCTGAAGCTTTCTTT
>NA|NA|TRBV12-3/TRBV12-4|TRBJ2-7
CASSPRRGYEQYF
TGTGCCAGCAGTCCTCGCAGGGGCTACGAGCAGTACTTC
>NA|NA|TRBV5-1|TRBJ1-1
CASSLAPGELEAFF
TGCGCCAGCAGCTTGGCACCAGGGGAATTGGAAGCTTTCTTT
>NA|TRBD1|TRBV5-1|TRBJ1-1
CASSSGQGATTEAFF
TGCGCCAGCAGCTCGGGACAGGGGGCGACCACTGAAGCTTTCTTT
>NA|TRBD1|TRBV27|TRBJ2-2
CASSMGQGGWRGSGELFF
TGTGCCAGCAGTATGGGACAGGGAGGATGGAGGGGGTCCGGGGAGCTGTTTTTT